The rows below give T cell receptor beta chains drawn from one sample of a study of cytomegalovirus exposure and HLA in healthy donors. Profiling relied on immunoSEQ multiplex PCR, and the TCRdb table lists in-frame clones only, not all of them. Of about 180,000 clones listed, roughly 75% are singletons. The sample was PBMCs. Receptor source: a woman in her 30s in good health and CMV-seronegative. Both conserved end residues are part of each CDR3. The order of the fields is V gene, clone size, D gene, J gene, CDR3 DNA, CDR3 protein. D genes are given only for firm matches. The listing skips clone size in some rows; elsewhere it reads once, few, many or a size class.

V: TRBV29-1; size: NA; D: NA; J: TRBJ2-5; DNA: TGCAGCGTTGACCAGGGAGAGACCCAGTACTTC; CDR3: CSVDQGETQYF
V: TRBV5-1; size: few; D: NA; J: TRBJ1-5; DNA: TGCGCCAGCAGCCCTGCGGGGCTTGGCAATCAGCCCCAGCATTTT; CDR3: CASSPAGLGNQPQHF
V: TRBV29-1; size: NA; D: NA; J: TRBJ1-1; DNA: TGCAGCGTTGGATCAGGGAAGGTCACTGAAGCTTTCTTT; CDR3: CSVGSGKVTEAFF
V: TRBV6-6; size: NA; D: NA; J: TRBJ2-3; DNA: TGTGCCAGCAAAGTTCCAGGGATAAGCACAGATACGCAGTATTTT; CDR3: CASKVPGISTDTQYF
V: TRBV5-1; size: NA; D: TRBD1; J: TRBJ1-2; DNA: TGCGCCAGCAGCCCCGGACAGGGGGCTGATGGCTACACCTTC; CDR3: CASSPGQGADGYTF
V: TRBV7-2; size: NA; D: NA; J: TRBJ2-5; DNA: TGTGCCAGCAGCAAACAGGGGACCCAGTACTTC; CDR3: CASSKQGTQYF
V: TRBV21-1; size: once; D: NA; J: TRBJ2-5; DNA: TGTGCCAGCAGCGCCCTTCAGGGACTAGCGGGGGACGTGACCCAGTACTTC; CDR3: CASSALQGLAGDVTQYF
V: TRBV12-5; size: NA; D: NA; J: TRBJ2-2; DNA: TGTGCTAGTGTTCGGGGGATTCCCACCGGGGAGCTGTTTTTT; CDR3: CASVRGIPTGELFF
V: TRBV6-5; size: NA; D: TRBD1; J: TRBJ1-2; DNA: TGTGCCAGCACCCGGGACAGGGGGCAAGAGGGGGGCTACACCTTC; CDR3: CASTRDRGQEGGYTF
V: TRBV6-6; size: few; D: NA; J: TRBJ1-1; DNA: TGTGCCAGCAGTTACACAGAGGGGGGGACCACTGAAGCTTTCTTT; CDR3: CASSYTEGGTTEAFF
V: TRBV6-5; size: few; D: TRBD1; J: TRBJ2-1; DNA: TGTGCCAGCAGTTACACAGGGGGGAATGAGCAGTTCTTC; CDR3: CASSYTGGNEQFF
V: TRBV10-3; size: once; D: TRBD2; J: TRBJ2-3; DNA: TGTGCCATCAGGTTGGGACTAGCGGGGGACGCGGATACGCAGTATTTT; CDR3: CAIRLGLAGDADTQYF
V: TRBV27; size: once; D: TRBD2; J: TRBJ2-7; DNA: TGTGCCAGCAGCCGACTAGCGCGGGGAGTCTACGAGCAGTACTTC; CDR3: CASSRLARGVYEQYF
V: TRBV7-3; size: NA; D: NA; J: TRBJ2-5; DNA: TGTGCCAGCAGCTTGCCAGGGCAAGAGACCCAGTACTTC; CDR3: CASSLPGQETQYF
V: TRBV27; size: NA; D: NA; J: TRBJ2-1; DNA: TGTGCCAGCGGACTATACAATGAGCAGTTCTTC; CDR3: CASGLYNEQFF
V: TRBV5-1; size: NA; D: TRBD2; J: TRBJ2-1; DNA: TGCGCCAGCAGCTTGGGGCTAGCGGGGGTCAACAATGAGCAGTTCTTC; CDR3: CASSLGLAGVNNEQFF
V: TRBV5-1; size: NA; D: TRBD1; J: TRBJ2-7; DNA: TGCGCCAGCAGCACCCGGGACAGGGGTCTGAGCGAGCAGTACTTC; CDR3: CASSTRDRGLSEQYF